This T cell receptor beta chain was profiled in a study of control samples from healthy donors and cancer patients. The CDR3 runs 15 residues. The J segment lost 6 bases and the V segment lost 1 base, leaving 5 bases of the junction unmatched. Per the germline V gene, CDR1 is SGHTA and CDR2 is FQGNSA. Libraries were prepared by immunoSEQ multiplex PCR; TCRdb keeps only in-frame clonotypes and omits some of them. This sample yields roughly 81,000 clones, of which approximately 80% are seen a single time; roughly 10% belongs to the top ten. The chain joins TRBV7-2 to TRBJ2-1; 8 positions agree with TRBD2. This clonotype originated in a man between 60 and 75 years old with head and neck cancer. The sequencing input was PBMCs. Here the CDR3 DNA reads TGTGCCAGCAGCTTAGTGGGTAGCGGGGTCAATGAGCAGTTCTTC. As protein: CASSLVGSGVNEQFF.